The 30 T cell receptor beta chains reported below all come from one sample, sequenced in a study of cytomegalovirus exposure and HLA in healthy donors. The PCR had 60 Vbeta and 13 Jbeta primers. The protocol was immunoSEQ multiplex PCR, while the TCRdb copy is restricted to in-frame clones and leaves out a portion. This table lists roughly 220,000 clones. Material for sequencing was PBMCs. These receptors were obtained from a girl aged 2 to 10 in good health and CMV-seropositive.

The genes are TRBV7-8 and TRBJ2-7; 7 bases are shared with TRBD1. J gave up 2 bases and V 1 base, and 2 bases lay outside the gene matches. Germline CDR1 reads SGHVS; CDR2 reads FQNEAQ. The CDR3 covers 14 residues. CDR3 amino acids: CASSLGQGAYEQYF. In nucleotides, the CDR3 is TGTGCCAGCAGCTTAGGGCAGGGGGCCTACGAGCAGTACTTC.

The V gene is TRBV5-5, the J gene TRBJ2-2, with D possibly TRBD2 on 6 matching bases. Trimming shortened V by 2 bases and J by 2 bases, and 16 bases separated the two germline ends. This CDR3 is built from 17 residues. Germline V CDR1 and CDR2: SGHKS, YYEKEE (reference sequence). The CDR3 is CASSFGPPGANTGELFF. CDR3 bases: TGTGCCAGCAGCTTTGGTCCTCCGGGAGCCAACACCGGGGAGCTGTTTTTT.

V and J are TRBV10-3 and TRBJ2-3, with 10 bases that match TRBD2. The V gene end was trimmed by 0 bases and the J gene end by 2 bases; junction bases not matched to a gene: 8. Germline lookup yields CDR1 ENHRY and CDR2 SYGVKD. This CDR3 has 18 residues. CDR3: CAISESPGLAGDTDTQYF. Written as DNA, the CDR3 is TGTGCCATCAGTGAGTCCCCCGGTCTAGCGGGGGACACAGATACGCAGTATTTT.

J is TRBJ2-5 and V is TRBV7-9; 13 nucleotides align to TRBD2. Germline V CDR1 and CDR2: SEHNR, FQNEAQ (reference sequence). V shed 5 bases, J shed 4 bases, and the junction held 10 bases outside the gene matches. The CDR3 is made up of 17 amino acids. DNA for the CDR3: TGTGCCAGCAGCAAAATCGGACTAGCGGGAGTACGAGAGACCCAGTACTTC. This sequence encodes CASSKIGLAGVRETQYF.

DNA of the CDR3: TGTGCCAGCAGTGGGAGCAGGGGATTTCGGACAGATACGCAGTATTTT. It codes for CASSGSRGFRTDTQYF. The chain carries TRBV25-1 and TRBJ2-3; D may be TRBD1 (6 bases). The V gene's germline CDR1 is MGHDK and CDR2 SYGVNS. The V end was cut by 4 bases, the J end by 3 bases, with 17 bases between. This CDR3 region has 16 residues.

The chain joins TRBV7-6 to TRBJ1-1; tentative D call: TRBD1 (6 bases). Germline CDR1 SGHVS, CDR2 FNYEAQ. Trimming took off 2 bases at V and 4 bases at J, with 17 bases between the two ends. This CDR3 has 16 residues. The CDR3 loop reads CASSLRAQGSSTEAFF. CDR3 bases: TGTGCCAGCAGCTTACGCGCACAGGGTTCATCCACTGAAGCTTTCTTT.

The chain joins TRBV30 to TRBJ2-2, with a tentative D call TRBD2 (6 bases). This CDR3 is 13 amino acids long. Germline V CDR1 and CDR2: GTSNPN, SVGIG (reference sequence). CDR3 amino acids: CAGRQANTGELFF. The CDR3 DNA reads as TGTGCGGGGAGGCAGGCGAACACCGGGGAGCTGTTTTTT.

On this clone itself: Other DNA variants within this sample encode the same CDR3. The chain carries TRBV5-1 and TRBJ2-7; D perhaps matches TRBD2 (6 bases). V lost 0 bases, J lost 0 bases, and 7 bases lay in between. Germline loops: CDR1 SGHRS, CDR2 YFSETQ. The CDR3 runs to 14 residues. The CDR3 DNA sequence: TGCGCCAGCAGCTTGGCGGGAGTCTCCTACGAGCAGTACTTC. This codes for CASSLAGVSYEQYF.

This chain links TRBV5-6 with TRBJ1-2; tentatively, D is TRBD1 (5 bases). The CDR3 contains 13 residues. The germline CDR1 and CDR2 sequences are SGHDT and YYEEEE. The V end was cut by 4 bases, the J end by 1 base, with 8 bases between. CDR3 loop: CASSRGVNYGYTF. CDR3 nucleotides: TGTGCCAGCAGCCGGGGGGTTAACTATGGCTACACCTTC.

V and J are TRBV6-5 and TRBJ1-5, with 8 nucleotides matching TRBD1. The CDR3 length is 15 residues. J lost 5 bases, V lost 6 bases, and 9 bases had no gene match. The germline gives CDR1 MNHEY, CDR2 SVGAGI. The CDR3 DNA follows: TGTGCCAGCAGCCATATGGACAGGGCTGATCAGCCCCAGCATTTT. This sequence encodes CASSHMDRADQPQHF.

The chain recombines TRBV27 with TRBJ2-1; TRBD1 is a possible D gene (6 bases). Germline CDR1 reads MNHEY; CDR2 reads SMNVEV (reference sequence). The CDR3 is made up of 16 amino acids. V lost 6 bases and J 3 bases, leaving 18 bases between the germline ends. CDR3 in amino acids: CASRDDTGYVYNEQFF. The CDR3, as DNA: TGTGCCAGCAGGGACGATACAGGGTATGTCTACAATGAGCAGTTCTTC.

The chain uses TRBV2 and TRBJ2-3, with no clear D. V was trimmed by 5 bases and J by 0 bases, leaving 12 bases between them. From germline, CDR1 is SNHLY and CDR2 FYNNEI. The CDR3 spans 15 residues. CDR3 sequence: CASSKFVTSTDTQYF. The CDR3 DNA is TGTGCCAGCAGTAAATTCGTAACTAGCACAGATACGCAGTATTTT.

The rearrangement joins TRBV27 to TRBJ2-5; 10 bases align to TRBD1. The length of the CDR3 is 18 residues. After removal of 4 bases from V and 2 bases from J, the junction contained 13 bases not matched to a gene. Germline V gene sequence: CDR1 MNHEY, CDR2 SMNVEV (reference sequence). The CDR3 region is CASSYGTGVGRAQETQYF. In DNA, the CDR3 is TGTGCCAGCAGTTACGGGACAGGGGTCGGCCGGGCGCAAGAGACCCAGTACTTC.

This chain joins TRBV7-9 and TRBJ2-3; 10 bases are shared with TRBD1. The length of the CDR3 is 15 residues. V gave up 3 bases and J gave up 6 bases; unmatched junction bases: 6. The germline V gene has CDR1 SEHNR and CDR2 FQNEAQ (reference sequence). CDR3 coding DNA: TGTGCCAGCAGCTTCAGGGACAGGGGAAGGGATACGCAGTATTTT. Translating gives CASSFRDRGRDTQYF.

The chain links TRBV10-2 to TRBJ1-1; a possible D gene is TRBD1 (5 bases). Germline CDR1 is WSHSY and CDR2 is SAAADI. The CDR3 runs 15 residues. V was cut by 6 bases and J by 1 base, with 15 bases left in between. CDR3 sequence: CASRPAGPGNTEAFF. The CDR3 region has the DNA TGCGCCAGCAGACCCGCGGGGCCTGGGAACACTGAAGCTTTCTTT.

This chain connects TRBV5-1 to TRBJ1-2, with D unresolved. Germline loops: CDR1 SGHRS, CDR2 YFSETQ. The CDR3 covers 15 residues. V lost 0 bases and J 4 bases, leaving 13 bases between the germline ends. The CDR3 loop is CASSLGSGGLYGYTF. CDR3 bases: TGCGCCAGCAGCTTGGGGTCGGGAGGCCTCTATGGCTACACCTTC.

The J gene is TRBJ2-1, the V gene TRBV5-1; 9 bases match TRBD2. CDR1 SGHRS and CDR2 YFSETQ come from the germline V gene. V shed 2 bases and J 8 bases; nucleotides not matched to a gene: 8. The CDR3 length is 15 residues. CDR3 coding DNA: TGCGCCAGCAGCTTACCTCCGGGACTAGCTGATGAGCAGTTCTTC. It encodes CASSLPPGLADEQFF.

This sequence joins TRBV30 and TRBJ1-2; no reliable D call. Germline CDR1 and CDR2: GTSNPN and SVGIG (reference sequence). Trimming pared 0 bases from V and 8 bases from J, leaving 10 bases between. The CDR3 is made up of 12 amino acids. The CDR3 sequence: CAWSVLSYGYTF. The CDR3 region has the DNA TGTGCCTGGAGTGTACTGAGTTACGGCTACACCTTC.

The gene calls are TRBV5-5 and TRBJ1-5; weak D call: TRBD1 (6 bases). This CDR3 is built from 17 residues. Germline lookup yields CDR1 SGHKS and CDR2 YYEKEE (reference sequence). Between the trimmed V and J ends, which lost 4 bases and 3 bases, there was a span of 20 bases. CDR3: CASSTGGLSGSNQPQHF. CDR3 coding DNA: TGTGCCAGCAGCACCGGGGGGCTATCTGGGTCCAATCAGCCCCAGCATTTT.

The chain joins TRBV5-1 to TRBJ2-4; D is perhaps TRBD1 (5 bases). The V and J ends lost 4 bases and 0 bases respectively, with 14 bases between them. In germline, CDR1 is SGHRS, CDR2 YFSETQ. The CDR3 is made up of 16 amino acids. DNA of the CDR3: TGCGCCAGCAGCCCCCAGGGAACCGGAGCCAAAAACATTCAGTACTTC. It translates to CASSPQGTGAKNIQYF.

The gene calls are TRBV6-1 and TRBJ2-3; D is possibly TRBD1 (6 bases). Trimming pared 2 bases from V and 4 bases from J, leaving 13 bases between. In germline, CDR1 is MNHNS, CDR2 SASEGT. The CDR3 is 15 residues long. In DNA, the CDR3 is TGTGCCAGCAGTGAATGGGGGCAGGCCCCAGATACGCAGTATTTT. This codes for CASSEWGQAPDTQYF.

The CDR3 nucleotides read TGTGCCAGCAGTTTTCATGGCTTGGAGGCCTACGAGCAGTACTTC. It yields the protein CASSFHGLEAYEQYF. The chain carries TRBV28 and TRBJ2-7, with D perhaps TRBD2 (5 bases). The CDR3 consists of 15 residues. Germline V gene sequence: CDR1 MDHEN, CDR2 SYDVKM. V was cut by 3 bases and J by 2 bases, with 14 bases left in between.

This chain connects TRBV14 to TRBJ2-3, with TRBD1 matching 7 bases. V gave up 5 bases and J gave up 2 bases; unmatched junction bases: 7. Germline CDR1 reads SGHDN; CDR2 reads FVKESK. This CDR3 has 15 residues. The CDR3 sequence: CASSNRDSPTDTQYF. CDR3 in DNA: TGTGCCAGCAGCAACCGGGACAGCCCCACAGATACGCAGTATTTT. Full variable domain (missing parts from reference TRBV14 and TRBJ2-3): EAGVTQFPSHSVIEKGQTVTLRCDPISGHDNLYWYRRVMGKEIKFLLHFVKESKQDESGMPNNRFLAERTGGTYSTLKVQPAELEDSGVYFCASSNRDSPTDTQYFGPGTRLTVL.

The genes are TRBV15 and TRBJ2-1, with 7 bases aligning to TRBD2. V gave up 0 bases and J gave up 6 bases; unmatched junction bases: 8. The CDR3 spans 16 residues. Looked up from germline, CDR1 is LNHNV and CDR2 is YYDKDF (reference sequence). CDR3 amino acids: CATSRDRLAAVNEQFF. In DNA form, the CDR3 reads TGTGCCACCAGCAGAGATAGGCTAGCGGCCGTCAATGAGCAGTTCTTC. The complete variable domain, with remaining parts taken from reference TRBV15 and TRBJ2-1, reads DAMVIQNPRYQVTQFGKPVTLSCSQTLNHNVMYWYQQKSSQAPKLLFHYYDKDFNNEADTPDNFQSRRPNTSFCFLDIRSPGLGDTAMYLCATSRDRLAAVNEQFFGPGTRLTVL.

DNA for the CDR3: TGTGCCAGTAGTATCCACTTTTCCGCCCTGGCGGGGTTGACCAATGAGCAGTTCTTC. As protein: CASSIHFSALAGLTNEQFF. The chain couples TRBV19 to TRBJ2-1, with D maybe TRBD2 (6 bases). CDR3 length: 19 residues. V lost 3 bases to trimming and J lost 6 bases, with 27 bases between them. Germline V gene data show CDR1 as LNHDA and CDR2 as SQIVND (reference sequence).

This chain links TRBV6-6 with TRBJ2-1; 10 bases are a match to TRBD2. Losses at the gene ends were 5 bases for V and 3 bases for J; bases not matched to a gene: 4. CDR3 length equals 15 residues. Germline assignment: CDR1 MNHNY and CDR2 SVGAGI (reference sequence). CDR3 residues: CASSPSGSNYNEQFF. The CDR3 DNA reads TGTGCCAGCAGTCCTAGCGGGAGCAACTACAATGAGCAGTTCTTC.

V usage is TRBV6-1 and J usage is TRBJ1-6; no firm D call. The V and J ends lost 1 base and 0 bases respectively, with 19 bases between them. Germline CDR1 reads MNHNS; CDR2 reads SASEGT. The CDR3 spans 20 residues. DNA for the CDR3: TGTGCCAGCAGTGAAGTAGGAGCGACCACTAGGAGCTCCTATAATTCACCCCTCCACTTT. This encodes CASSEVGATTRSSYNSPLHF.

The rearrangement links TRBV19 to TRBJ1-1; D might be TRBD1 (6 bases). The germline V and J ends were trimmed by 7 bases and 5 bases, with 17 bases remaining between them. The CDR3 sequence is 14 residues long. CDR1 is LNHDA, CDR2 SQIVND, per germline (reference sequence). This CDR3 reads CASTERGAGTEAFF. CDR3 DNA sequence: TGTGCCAGTACCGAGCGGGGGGCGGGTACTGAAGCTTTCTTT.

This rearrangement joins TRBV15 to TRBJ1-2; 7 bases align to TRBD1. Germline assignment: CDR1 LNHNV and CDR2 YYDKDF (reference sequence). The trim removed 0 bases at V and 6 bases at J, leaving 7 bases unmatched. The length of the CDR3 is 15 residues. CDR3 in amino acids: CATSRDRGQGDGYTF. The CDR3 nucleotides are TGTGCCACCAGCAGAGATCGTGGCCAGGGGGATGGCTACACCTTC.

The chain uses TRBV9 and TRBJ2-6, with TRBD2 identical over 13 bases. The CDR3 has 18 residues. CDR1 is SGDLS, CDR2 YYNGEE, per germline. Trimming removed 4 bases from V and 2 bases from J; junction bases left unmatched: 6. The CDR3 sequence is CASSPRGTSGAGANVLTF. The CDR3 nucleotides read TGTGCCAGCAGCCCACGGGGGACTAGCGGGGCTGGGGCCAACGTCCTGACTTTC.